The 32 T cell receptor beta chains presented below share a single source sample, sequenced in a study of beta chain features in type 1 diabetes. The study reverse transcribed the entire isolated RNA, so it sequenced expressed TCRB transcripts. The data were produced by immunoSEQ multiplex PCR, yet TCRdb's version contains in-frame clones alone and is incomplete. The table includes 150,000 to 200,000 clones, 6.5% to 8.5% detected once. Antigens for these TCRs are unknown. Study-wide findings and caveats: Shorter TCRB CDR3s, moderately but significantly so, were found in Type 1 diabetes patients in all four CD4+ subsets.

The sample comprised central memory CD4+ T cells from blood. The receptors originated from a woman younger than 30 with type 1 diabetes.

This clone has a handful of counts. The chain has TRBV4-3 and TRBJ1-1; perhaps TRBD1 as D (5 bases). Trimming removed 0 bases at V and 7 bases at J, with 9 bases between. In germline, CDR1 is LGHNA, CDR2 YSLEER. The CDR3 runs 13 residues. The CDR3 bases are TGCGCCAGCAGCCAAGATAGCAGGGTTGAAGCTTTCTTT. Amino acids: CASSQDSRVEAFF.

V usage is TRBV5-6 and J usage is TRBJ2-3; 9 positions match TRBD1. Per the germline V gene, CDR1 is SGHDT and CDR2 is YYEEEE. With V trimmed by 7 bases and J by 2 bases, 8 bases remained unmatched. The CDR3 extends over 15 amino acids. The CDR3 DNA is TGTGCCAGCGGGACAGGGTTTGAGGACACAGATACGCAGTATTTT. Protein product: CASGTGFEDTDTQYF.

This rearrangement joins TRBV6-1 to TRBJ1-2; no definite D call. The germline V gene encodes CDR1 MNHNS and CDR2 SASEGT. The CDR3 spans 12 residues. Deletions cut 6 bases from V and 4 bases from J, with 9 bases between. DNA of the CDR3: TGTGCCAGCAGCGTAAGCGGCTATGGCTACACCTTC. Encoded protein: CASSVSGYGYTF.

The chain employs TRBV6-1 and TRBJ2-4, with 7 bases matching TRBD1. The ends lost 4 bases at V and 5 bases at J; junction bases unmatched: 8. Germline V gene data show CDR1 as MNHNS and CDR2 as SASEGT. The CDR3 covers 15 residues. CDR3 coding DNA: TGTGCCAGCAGTGTTACGGGACAGCCCCAAAACATTCAGTACTTC. Protein product: CASSVTGQPQNIQYF.

In this sample, this clone turned up a few times. The chain has TRBV29-1 and TRBJ2-3; a weak D match, TRBD2 (5 bases). The CDR3 spans 13 residues. The V gene lost 4 bases and the J gene lost 6 bases, with 14 bases spanning the gap. Germline CDR1 SQVTM, CDR2 ANQGSEA. The CDR3: CSVGRGLGDTQYF. The CDR3, as DNA: TGCAGCGTTGGGAGAGGGCTCGGGGATACGCAGTATTTT.

The rearrangement uses TRBV9 and TRBJ1-1, with TRBD1 as a possible D gene (5 bases). Germline CDR1 is SGDLS and CDR2 is YYNGEE. CDR3 length: 14 residues. V lost 1 base to trimming and J lost 4 bases, with 11 bases between them. This chain's CDR3 is CASSVLSQGTEAFF. The CDR3 DNA sequence: TGTGCCAGCAGCGTACTGAGTCAGGGCACTGAAGCTTTCTTT.

V is TRBV28 and J is TRBJ2-4, with a weak D call TRBD2 (5 bases). Germline CDR1 MDHEN, CDR2 SYDVKM. V was trimmed by 5 bases and J by 0 bases, leaving 14 bases between them. The CDR3 spans 16 residues. CDR3 loop: CASSPRAGLAKNIQYF. CDR3 DNA: TGTGCCAGCAGTCCGCGAGCAGGACTAGCCAAAAACATTCAGTACTTC.

The V call is TRBV7-2, the J call TRBJ1-1; D unresolved. V was trimmed by 5 bases and J by 4 bases, leaving 20 bases between them. This CDR3 comprises 16 residues. Germline V gene sequence: CDR1 SGHTA, CDR2 FQGNSA. CDR3 in DNA: TGTGCCAGCAGCCCCCTCCCCCCGGGGAGCGGCACTGAAGCTTTCTTT. Amino acid sequence: CASSPLPPGSGTEAFF.

At least ten counts were recorded for this clone. V gene TRBV7-3 combines with J gene TRBJ1-1; D possibly corresponds to TRBD1 (6 bases). V was pared by 8 bases and J by 1 base, with 11 bases between. The CDR3 runs to 13 residues. Germline-derived CDR1 and CDR2 are SGHTA and FQGTGA. CDR3 DNA sequence: TGTGCCAGCGCACAGGGTGCGAACACTGAAGCTTTCTTT. As protein: CASAQGANTEAFF.

A single count supports this clone. The chain's CDR3 is CASSRGGAVNQPQHF. CDR3 bases: TGTGCCAGTAGTAGGGGGGGGGCTGTCAATCAGCCCCAGCATTTT. The J gene is TRBJ1-5, the V gene TRBV19; D possibly corresponds to TRBD1 (6 bases). Looked up from germline, CDR1 is LNHDA and CDR2 is SQIVND (reference sequence). Trimming left V 4 bases short and J 3 bases short, with 13 bases between. The CDR3 has 15 residues.

The chain joins TRBV5-4 to TRBJ2-1; D unclear. Germline CDR1 SGHNT, CDR2 YYREEE (reference sequence). Trimming removed 0 bases from V and 0 bases from J, with 10 bases in between. The CDR3 runs 16 residues. The CDR3 spells CASSLVVQSSYNEQFF. The CDR3 DNA follows: TGTGCCAGCAGCTTGGTAGTACAGAGCTCCTACAATGAGCAGTTCTTC.

Many counts were recorded for this clone. V usage is TRBV29-1 and J usage is TRBJ2-3; D unresolved. Trimming cost V 3 bases and J 1 base, with 11 bases left between them. This CDR3 contains 14 residues. Germline loops: CDR1 SQVTM, CDR2 ANQGSEA. CDR3 sequence (DNA): TGCAGCGTTGACTTCCCGCAGGGCACAGATACGCAGTATTTT. Its translation: CSVDFPQGTDTQYF.

This clone was picked up a small number of times. The chain is built from TRBV18 and TRBJ2-7; weak D call: TRBD1 (6 bases). Trimming stripped 3 bases from V and 2 bases from J, with 17 bases between. This CDR3 has 16 amino acids. CDR1 and CDR2 from the germline V gene are KGHSH and LQKENI. The CDR3 DNA sequence: TGTGCCAGCTCACCGGGCCGACAGGCGCTAGCCTACGAGCAGTACTTC. Its translation is CASSPGRQALAYEQYF.

This clone came up a few times. The chain uses TRBV7-2 and TRBJ2-7; 11 bases fit TRBD2. The trim removed 5 bases at V and 3 bases at J, leaving 6 bases unmatched. Per the germline V gene, CDR1 is SGHTA and CDR2 is FQGNSA. The CDR3 length is 15 residues. The CDR3 loop is CASSPRGTSGYEQYF. Written as DNA, the CDR3 is TGTGCCAGCAGCCCCCGAGGGACTAGCGGCTACGAGCAGTACTTC.

The gene calls are TRBV5-1 and TRBJ2-7, with D perhaps TRBD1 (6 bases). V lost 0 bases and J lost 5, with 12 bases in between. Germline V gene lookup returns CDR1 SGHRS and CDR2 YFSETQ. CDR3 length equals 14 residues. Written as DNA, the CDR3 is TGCGCCAGCAGCTTGGGACAGGCGGCGGACGAGCAGTACTTC. This codes for CASSLGQAADEQYF.

This clone was picked up a small number of times. The chain links TRBV7-2 to TRBJ2-3; the match to TRBD1 covers 9 bases. The CDR3 is 18 residues long. J was trimmed by 2 bases and V by 0 bases; bases with no gene match: 9. Per germline, CDR1 SGHTA and CDR2 FQGNSA. CDR3 protein: CASSLAGPGQGYTDTQYF. In nucleotides, the CDR3 is TGTGCCAGCAGCTTAGCGGGTCCGGGACAGGGTTACACAGATACGCAGTATTTT.

This clone was found a few times. This sequence joins TRBV7-4 and TRBJ2-7; possible D gene TRBD1, 5 bases. This CDR3 has 14 amino acids. V was cut by 2 bases and J by 1 base, with 9 bases left in between. Germline-derived CDR1 and CDR2 are SGHVT and SQSDAQ. CDR3 in DNA: TGTGCCAGCAGCTTACAGGGTTGGTCCTACGAGCAGTACTTC. Translated: CASSLQGWSYEQYF.

This clone was detected only a few times. This rearrangement joins TRBV29-1 to TRBJ2-3, with TRBD2 matching over 12 bases. The V gene end was trimmed by 6 bases and the J gene end by 1 base; junction bases not matched to a gene: 14. Germline CDR1 reads SQVTM; CDR2 reads ANQGSEA. The CDR3 contains 18 residues. The CDR3 spells CSVLAGGRLAGGTDTQYF. Written as DNA, the CDR3 is TGCAGCGTCTTGGCCGGGGGGAGACTAGCGGGAGGCACAGATACGCAGTATTTT.

This clone appeared a few times. V is TRBV4-1 and J is TRBJ2-1; 8 positions agree with TRBD2. Germline loops: CDR1 MGHRA, CDR2 YSYEKL. V shed 4 bases, J shed 7 bases, and the junction held 6 bases outside the gene matches. The CDR3 consists of 14 residues. The CDR3 DNA reads as TGCGCCAGCAGCCCGGAGGAGCGGGAGAATGAGCAGTTCTTC. Protein: CASSPEERENEQFF.

This clone was detected a few times. The rearrangement uses TRBV15 and TRBJ2-7, with D possibly being TRBD2 (5 bases). Germline loops: CDR1 LNHNV, CDR2 YYDKDF (reference sequence). This CDR3 is built from 14 residues. V lost 1 base, J lost 2 bases, and 9 bases lay in between. This chain's CDR3 is CATSRGGSTYEQYF. The CDR3 nucleotides are TGTGCCACCAGCAGAGGAGGGTCAACCTACGAGCAGTACTTC.

There are a few counts of this clone. The chain couples TRBV4-3 to TRBJ2-3; possible D gene TRBD1, 5 bases. Per the germline V gene, CDR1 is LGHNA and CDR2 is YSLEER. The CDR3 has 15 amino acids. The germline V and J ends were trimmed by 1 base and 3 bases, with 11 bases remaining between them. The CDR3 DNA sequence: TGCGCCAGCAGCCAAGGGAGACAGCCTACAGATACGCAGTATTTT. This sequence encodes CASSQGRQPTDTQYF.

The sample holds a few counts of this clone. This chain uses TRBV19 with TRBJ1-4; unclear D gene. CDR3 size: 15 residues. Germline V gene lookup returns CDR1 LNHDA and CDR2 SQIVND (reference sequence). Trimming pared 7 bases from V and 7 bases from J, leaving 19 bases between. CDR3 sequence: CASNLNRGSSEKLFF. As DNA, the CDR3 is TGTGCCAGTAACCTAAACCGAGGCAGTAGTGAAAAACTGTTTTTT.

This chain connects TRBV28 to TRBJ2-1; 8 nucleotides match TRBD2. V dropped 4 bases and J dropped 6; count of bases not matched to a gene: 8. The CDR3 length is 15 residues. Germline loops: CDR1 MDHEN, CDR2 SYDVKM. CDR3 bases: TGTGCCAGCAGTTCACCTCGGGCGGGGGGCAATGAGCAGTTCTTC. Translation: CASSSPRAGGNEQFF. Drawing the rest from reference TRBV28 and TRBJ2-1, the complete variable domain is DVKVTQSSRYLVKRTGEKVFLECVQDMDHENMFWYRQDPGLGLRLIYFSYDVKMKEKGDIPEGYSVSREKKERFSLILESASTNQTSMYLCASSSPRAGGNEQFFGPGTRLTVL.

This chain links TRBV6-1 with TRBJ2-3; the D gene is possibly TRBD1 (7 bases). Germline V lookup: CDR1 MNHNS, CDR2 SASEGT. The CDR3 runs to 15 residues. V was pared by 5 bases and J by 11 bases, with 23 bases between. The CDR3 DNA reads TGTGCCAGCAGTTGGGACAGAGATACGGGGAGGAGGCAGTATTTT. Translating it yields CASSWDRDTGRRQYF.

This clone was counted a few times. The chain recombines TRBV2 with TRBJ2-1; D is unresolved. CDR1 and CDR2 (germline): SNHLY, FYNNEI. Between the trimmed V and J ends, which lost 5 bases and 0 bases, there was a span of 8 bases. CDR3 length: 14 residues. The CDR3 DNA reads as TGTGCCAGCAGTAAATTGAGCTCCTACAATGAGCAGTTCTTC. Its protein is CASSKLSSYNEQFF.

The gene calls are TRBV7-3 and TRBJ2-1; D is perhaps TRBD2 (6 bases). The CDR3 runs to 12 residues. Trimming removed 5 bases from V and 7 bases from J, with 9 bases in between. From germline, CDR1 is SGHTA and CDR2 FQGTGA. CDR3 sequence: CASSPSGNEQFF. In DNA form, the CDR3 reads TGTGCCAGCAGCCCGAGCGGGAATGAGCAGTTCTTC. Supplemented by reference TRBV7-3 and TRBJ2-1, the full variable domain reads GAGVSQTPSNKVTEKGKYVELRCDPISGHTALYWYRQSLGQGPEFLIYFQGTGAADDSGLPNDRFFAVRPEGSVSTLKIQRTERGDSAVYLCASSPSGNEQFFGPGTRLTVL.

This clone was picked up one time. The genes are TRBV18 and TRBJ1-5, with TRBD1 matching 9 bases. Germline V gives CDR1 KGHSH, CDR2 LQKENI. With 3 bases clipped from V and 6 bases from J, the junction kept 6 bases outside the gene matches. The CDR3 length is 15 residues. CDR3 bases: TGTGCCAGCTCACCGGGACAGGGACTTAGTCAGCCCCAGCATTTT. It is translated as CASSPGQGLSQPQHF.

This clone appeared a few times. The chain joins TRBV5-1 to TRBJ2-1; 9 nucleotides line up with TRBD1. This CDR3 region has 13 residues. Germline V gene sequence: CDR1 SGHRS, CDR2 YFSETQ. J lost 7 bases, V lost 8 bases, and 7 bases had no gene match. Here the CDR3 DNA reads TGCGCCAGTGGGACAGGGAATACGAATGAGCAGTTCTTC. As protein: CASGTGNTNEQFF.

This clone was recorded many times. The CDR3 nucleotides are TGCGCCAGCAGCCAACGGACAGGCCTAGCCAAAAACATTCAGTACTTC. Protein: CASSQRTGLAKNIQYF. This sequence joins TRBV5-1 and TRBJ2-4; 7 nucleotides align to TRBD1. The germline gives CDR1 SGHRS, CDR2 YFSETQ. V shed 4 bases, J shed 0 bases, and the junction held 7 bases outside the gene matches. CDR3 size: 16 residues. The whole variable domain, filled in from reference TRBV5-1 and TRBJ2-4, reads KAGVTQTPRYLIKTRGQQVTLSCSPISGHRSVSWYQQTPGQGLQFLFEYFSETQRNKGNFPGRFSGRQFSNSRSEMNVSTLELGDSALYLCASSQRTGLAKNIQYFGAGTRLSVL.

The V call is TRBV18, the J call TRBJ1-5; the D is unclear. Germline CDR1 KGHSH, CDR2 LQKENI. This CDR3 contains 16 residues. Trimming shortened V by 6 bases and J by 6 bases, and 21 bases separated the two germline ends. CDR3 nucleotides: TGTGCCAGCTCCCCCGTCATAGCCGGGAAGGGTCAGCCCCAGCATTTT. Translation: CASSPVIAGKGQPQHF. The whole variable domain, remainder taken from reference TRBV18 and TRBJ1-5, is NAGVMQNPRHLVRRRGQEARLRCSPMKGHSHVYWYRQLPEEGLKFMVYLQKENIIDESGMPKERFSAEFPKEGPSILRIQQVVRGDSAAYFCASSPVIAGKGQPQHFGDGTRLSIL.

This clone was counted many times. The chain uses TRBV14 and TRBJ2-7; 9 nucleotides line up with TRBD1. The CDR3 extends over 14 amino acids. In germline, CDR1 is SGHDN, CDR2 FVKESK. Trimming removed 0 bases from V and 6 bases from J; junction bases left unmatched: 3. For the CDR3, the DNA is TGTGCCAGCAGCCAAGATGGGACAGGGACCGAGCAGTACTTC. It is translated as CASSQDGTGTEQYF.

The V and J genes are TRBV7-9 and TRBJ1-2; TRBD1 is a possible D gene (6 bases). Germline V lookup: CDR1 SEHNR, CDR2 FQNEAQ (reference sequence). V lost 6 bases, J lost 6 bases, and 14 bases lay in between. The CDR3 length is 13 residues. The CDR3, as DNA: TGTGCCAGCAGTTCACAGGGTTACGATGGCTACACCTTC. Its protein is CASSSQGYDGYTF.